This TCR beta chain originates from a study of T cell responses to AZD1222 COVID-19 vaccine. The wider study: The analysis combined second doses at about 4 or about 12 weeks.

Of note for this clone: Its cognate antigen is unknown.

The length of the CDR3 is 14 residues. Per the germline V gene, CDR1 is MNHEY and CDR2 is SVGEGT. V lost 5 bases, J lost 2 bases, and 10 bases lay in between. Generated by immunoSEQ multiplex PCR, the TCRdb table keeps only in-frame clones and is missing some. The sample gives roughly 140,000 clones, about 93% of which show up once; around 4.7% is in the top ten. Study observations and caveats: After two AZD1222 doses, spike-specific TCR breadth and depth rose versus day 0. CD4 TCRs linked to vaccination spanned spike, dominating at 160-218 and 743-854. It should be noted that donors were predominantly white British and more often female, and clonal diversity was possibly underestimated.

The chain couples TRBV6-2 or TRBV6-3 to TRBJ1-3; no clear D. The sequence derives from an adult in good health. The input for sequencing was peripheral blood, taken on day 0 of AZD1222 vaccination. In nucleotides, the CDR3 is TGTGCCAGCAGTGTGGTTGAACCTGGAAACACCATATATTTT. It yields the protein CASSVVEPGNTIYF.